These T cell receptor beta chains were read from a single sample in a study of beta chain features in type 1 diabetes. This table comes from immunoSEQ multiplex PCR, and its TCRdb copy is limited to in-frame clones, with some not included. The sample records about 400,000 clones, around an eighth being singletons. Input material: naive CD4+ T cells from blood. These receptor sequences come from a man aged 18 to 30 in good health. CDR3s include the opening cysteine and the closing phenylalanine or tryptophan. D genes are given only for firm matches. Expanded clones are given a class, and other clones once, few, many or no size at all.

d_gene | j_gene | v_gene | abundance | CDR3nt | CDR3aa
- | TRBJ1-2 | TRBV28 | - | TGTGCCAGCAGTTTACAACCAGGGGAAATCTATGGCTACACCTTC | CASSLQPGEIYGYTF
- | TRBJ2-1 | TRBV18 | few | TGTGCCAGCTCACAGGAGGAGCATGAGCAGTTCTTC | CASSQEEHEQFF
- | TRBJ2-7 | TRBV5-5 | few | TGTGCCAGCAGCTTGGCCCGTGAACTTTACGAGCAGTACTTC | CASSLARELYEQYF
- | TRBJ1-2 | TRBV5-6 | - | TGTGCCAGCAGGCGGAACTATGGCTACACCTTC | CASRRNYGYTF
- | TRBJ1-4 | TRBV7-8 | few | TGTGCCAGCAGCTTAGCTCGAGGCGGTGAAAAACTGTTTTTT | CASSLARGGEKLFF
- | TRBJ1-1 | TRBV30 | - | TGTGCCTCTTTGGAGGGCACTGAAGCTTTCTTT | CASLEGTEAFF
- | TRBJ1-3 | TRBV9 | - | TGTGCCAGCAGCGCGACAGGAATCTCTGGAAACACCATATATTTT | CASSATGISGNTIYF
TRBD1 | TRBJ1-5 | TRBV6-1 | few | TGTGCCAGCAGTGGCCCAGGGGGCGAACAGCCCCAGCATTTT | CASSGPGGEQPQHF
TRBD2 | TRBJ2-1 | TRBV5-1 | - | TGCGCCAGCAGCCTCCTAACGCGGCTAGCGGGAGGAATCGCCTACAATGAGCAGTTCTTC | CASSLLTRLAGGIAYNEQFF
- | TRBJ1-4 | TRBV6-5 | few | TGTGCCAGCAGACAGGGCTGGGCTAATGAAAAACTGTTTTTT | CASRQGWANEKLFF
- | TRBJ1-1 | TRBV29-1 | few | TGCAGCGTCCACTCGGCCAGGGGTCGAACTGAAGCTTTCTTT | CSVHSARGRTEAFF
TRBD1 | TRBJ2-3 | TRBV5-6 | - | TGTGCCAGCAGCTTGACGGGACAGGGGGTGACACAGGGCACAGATACGCAGTATTTT | CASSLTGQGVTQGTDTQYF
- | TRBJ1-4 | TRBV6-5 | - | TGTGCCAGCAGCCGACTGGGCGAGGGTGAAAAACTGTTTTTT | CASSRLGEGEKLFF
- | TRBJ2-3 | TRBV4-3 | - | TGCGCCAGCAGCCAAGATTATATCGGGAACACAGATACGCAGTATTTT | CASSQDYIGNTDTQYF
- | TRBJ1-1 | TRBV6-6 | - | TGTGCCAGCAGGAACCTACAGATATCAGACACTGAAGCTTTCTTT | CASRNLQISDTEAFF
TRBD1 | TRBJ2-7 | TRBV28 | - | TGTGCCAGCAGCCCGCCGGGACAGGGTGTCTACGAGCAGTACTTC | CASSPPGQGVYEQYF
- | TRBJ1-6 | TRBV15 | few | TGTGCCACCAGCTGGACATCCGAGGATTCACCCCTCCACTTT | CATSWTSEDSPLHF
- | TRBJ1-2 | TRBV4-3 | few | TGCGCCAGCAGCCAAGATCTGGTACGGAACTATGGCTACACCTTC | CASSQDLVRNYGYTF
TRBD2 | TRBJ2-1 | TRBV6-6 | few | TGTGCCAGCAGCCCTGGGGGGACTAGGTACAATGAGCAGTTCTTC | CASSPGGTRYNEQFF
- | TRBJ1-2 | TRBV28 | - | TGTGCCATCCATAACCGGAACTATGGCTACACCTTC | CAIHNRNYGYTF
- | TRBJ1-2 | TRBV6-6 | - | TGTGCCAGCAGTTATACCGGGACATCGACGAGCTATGGCTACACCTTC | CASSYTGTSTSYGYTF
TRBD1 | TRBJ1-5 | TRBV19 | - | TGTGCCAGTAGTTTACAGGGGAACAATCAGCCCCAGCATTTT | CASSLQGNNQPQHF
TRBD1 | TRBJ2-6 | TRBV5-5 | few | TGTGCCAGCAGCTTAACACGGCGCACAGGGGGTACCCTGGGGGCCAACGTCCTGACTTTC | CASSLTRRTGGTLGANVLTF
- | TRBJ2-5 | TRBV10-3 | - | TGTGCCATCAGTGAGTCGCCACAGGGTTTAGTAGAGACCCAGTACTTC | CAISESPQGLVETQYF
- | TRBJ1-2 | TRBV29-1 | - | TGCAGCGTTGGACAGTTAGGCTATGGCTACACCTTC | CSVGQLGYGYTF
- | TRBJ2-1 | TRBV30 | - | TGTGCCTGGATTGGGAGCGGCTCCTACAATGAGCAGTTCTTC | CAWIGSGSYNEQFF
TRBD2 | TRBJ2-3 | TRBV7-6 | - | TGTGCCAGCACTCAAGCGGGATCCGGCACAGATACGCAGTATTTT | CASTQAGSGTDTQYF
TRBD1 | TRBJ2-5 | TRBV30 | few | TGTGCCTGGACAGGGGGCCGAGAGACCCAGTACTTC | CAWTGGRETQYF
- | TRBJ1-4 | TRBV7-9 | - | TGTGCCAGCAGCCGGGACTCTGCAACTAATGAAAAACTGTTTTTT | CASSRDSATNEKLFF
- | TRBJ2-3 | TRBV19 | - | TGTGCCAGTAGTCCCCAACAACGGGGAGATACGCAGTATTTT | CASSPQQRGDTQYF
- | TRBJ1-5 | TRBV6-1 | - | TGTGCCAGCAGTGACCTACCAGGTGCTCGCAATCAGCCCCAGCATTTT | CASSDLPGARNQPQHF
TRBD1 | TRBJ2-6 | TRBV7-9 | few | TGTGCCAGCAGCCGGGGACAGGGGGTCTCTGGGGCCAACGTCCTGACTTTC | CASSRGQGVSGANVLTF
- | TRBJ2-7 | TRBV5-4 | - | TGTGCCAGCAGCTTGGTCAGCTACGAGCAGTACTTC | CASSLVSYEQYF
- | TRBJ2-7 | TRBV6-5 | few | TGTGCCAGCAGTTACTTTACAGGGCCGTACGAGCAGTACTTC | CASSYFTGPYEQYF
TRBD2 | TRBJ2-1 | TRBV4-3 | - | TGCGCCAGCAGCCGCGGCCTGACTAGCGGGGGGGCATATGAGCAGTTCTTC | CASSRGLTSGGAYEQFF
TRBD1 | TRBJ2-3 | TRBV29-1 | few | TGCAGCGTAGGACAGGGGGCAGATACGCAGTATTTT | CSVGQGADTQYF
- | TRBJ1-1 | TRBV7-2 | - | TGTGCCAGCAGCTTCTCCGGCGGGATCGGGGCAGGTGCTTTCTTT | CASSFSGGIGAGAFF
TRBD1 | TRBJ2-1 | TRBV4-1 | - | TGCGCCAGCAGCCTACCACAGGGGTCGGTGTTCTTC | CASSLPQGSVFF
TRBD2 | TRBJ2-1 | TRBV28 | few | TGTGCCAGCAGGTGGGGACTAGCAGCGATCGATGAGCAGTTCTTC | CASRWGLAAIDEQFF
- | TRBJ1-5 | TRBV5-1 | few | TGCGCCAGCAGCTTGGCAGGGTTGCAGCCCCAGCATTTT | CASSLAGLQPQHF
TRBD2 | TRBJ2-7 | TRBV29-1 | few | TGCAGCGTCCTTAGCGGGACTAGCGGGATGTGGCAGTACTTC | CSVLSGTSGMWQYF
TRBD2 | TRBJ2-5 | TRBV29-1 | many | TGCAGCGTTCGGGGGGAATGGGAGACCCAGTACTTC | CSVRGEWETQYF
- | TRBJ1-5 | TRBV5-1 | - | TGCGCCAGCAGCTTGGAGACCGGGGGGGATCAGCCCCAGCATTTT | CASSLETGGDQPQHF
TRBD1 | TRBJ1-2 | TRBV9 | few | TGTGCCAGCAGCGTAGGGACAGGGGGTACGGGCTACACCTTC | CASSVGTGGTGYTF